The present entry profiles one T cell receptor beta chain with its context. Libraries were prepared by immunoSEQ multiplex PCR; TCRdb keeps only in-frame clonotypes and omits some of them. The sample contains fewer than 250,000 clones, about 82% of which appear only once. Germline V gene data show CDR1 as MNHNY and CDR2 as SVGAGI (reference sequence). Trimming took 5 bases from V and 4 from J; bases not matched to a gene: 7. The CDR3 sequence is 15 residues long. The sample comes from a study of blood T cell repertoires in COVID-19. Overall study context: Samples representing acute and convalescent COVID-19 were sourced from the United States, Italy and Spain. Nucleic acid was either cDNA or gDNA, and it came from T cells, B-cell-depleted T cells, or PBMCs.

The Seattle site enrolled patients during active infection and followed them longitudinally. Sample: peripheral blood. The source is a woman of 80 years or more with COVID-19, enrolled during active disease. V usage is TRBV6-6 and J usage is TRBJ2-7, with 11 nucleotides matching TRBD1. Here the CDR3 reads CASSLRDRGSYEQYF. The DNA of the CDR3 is TGTGCCAGCAGTCTGAGGGACAGGGGGTCGTACGAGCAGTACTTC.